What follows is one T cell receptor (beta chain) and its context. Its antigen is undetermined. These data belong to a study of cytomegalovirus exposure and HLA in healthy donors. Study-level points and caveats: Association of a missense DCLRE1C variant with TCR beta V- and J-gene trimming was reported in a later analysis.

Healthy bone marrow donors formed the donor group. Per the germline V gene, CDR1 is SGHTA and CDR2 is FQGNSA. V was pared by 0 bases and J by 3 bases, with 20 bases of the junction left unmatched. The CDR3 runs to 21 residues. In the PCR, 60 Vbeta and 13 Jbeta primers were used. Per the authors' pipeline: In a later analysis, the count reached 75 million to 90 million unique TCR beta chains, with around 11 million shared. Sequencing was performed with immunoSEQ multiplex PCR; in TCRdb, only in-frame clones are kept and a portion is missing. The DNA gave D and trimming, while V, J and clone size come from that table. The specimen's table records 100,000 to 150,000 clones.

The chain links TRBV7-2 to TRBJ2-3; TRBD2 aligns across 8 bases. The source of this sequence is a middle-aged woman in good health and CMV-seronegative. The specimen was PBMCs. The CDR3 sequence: CASSLAPSGGTGGGLTDTQYF. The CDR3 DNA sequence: TGTGCCAGCAGCTTAGCGCCTAGCGGTGGGACCGGCGGGGGGCTGACAGATACGCAGTATTTT.